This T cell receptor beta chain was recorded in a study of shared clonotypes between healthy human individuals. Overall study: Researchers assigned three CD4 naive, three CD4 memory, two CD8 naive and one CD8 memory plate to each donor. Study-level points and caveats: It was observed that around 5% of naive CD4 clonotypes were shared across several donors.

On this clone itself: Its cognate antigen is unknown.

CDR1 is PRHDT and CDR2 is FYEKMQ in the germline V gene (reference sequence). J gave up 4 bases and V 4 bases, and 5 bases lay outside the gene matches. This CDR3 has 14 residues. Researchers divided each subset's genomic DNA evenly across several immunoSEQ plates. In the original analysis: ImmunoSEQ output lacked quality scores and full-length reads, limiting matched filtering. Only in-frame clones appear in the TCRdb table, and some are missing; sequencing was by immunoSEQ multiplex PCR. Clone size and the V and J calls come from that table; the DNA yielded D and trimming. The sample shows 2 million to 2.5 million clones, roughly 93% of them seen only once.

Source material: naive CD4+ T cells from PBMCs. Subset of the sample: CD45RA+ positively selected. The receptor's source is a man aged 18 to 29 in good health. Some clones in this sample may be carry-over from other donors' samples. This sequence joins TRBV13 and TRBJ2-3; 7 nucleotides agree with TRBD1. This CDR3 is CASSSGTVADTQYF. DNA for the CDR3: TGTGCCAGCAGCTCCGGGACAGTGGCAGATACGCAGTATTTT.